Listed here are 32 T cell receptor beta chains from one sample, sequenced in a study of cytomegalovirus exposure and HLA in healthy donors. Some clones are missing from TCRdb's copy, which holds only in-frame ones; the method was immunoSEQ multiplex PCR. Found here are roughly 180,000 clones, more than 80% of them singletons; the top ten hold roughly 7%. The sample consisted of PBMCs. The receptors derive from a young man in good health and CMV-seropositive.

This chain uses TRBV6-6 with TRBJ1-2; TRBD1 aligns across 10 bases. Per the germline V gene, CDR1 is MNHNY and CDR2 is SVGAGI (reference sequence). The CDR3 extends over 15 amino acids. V shed 4 bases, J shed 7 bases, and the junction held 9 bases outside the gene matches. CDR3 nucleotides: TGTGCCAGCAGTTTCATTCCGGGACAGGGGATTGGCTACACCTTC. Residues: CASSFIPGQGIGYTF.

This clone has only one observation. V and J are TRBV11-1 and TRBJ2-1; 8 bases line up with TRBD2. With V trimmed by 5 bases and J by 8 bases, 8 bases remained unmatched. Germline loops: CDR1 SGHAT, CDR2 FQDESV (reference sequence). CDR3 length: 14 residues. CDR3 protein: CASSVSTSGYEQFF. The DNA for the CDR3 is TGTGCCAGCAGCGTCAGTACTAGCGGTTATGAGCAGTTCTTC.

The chain is built from TRBV7-9 and TRBJ1-5, with D possibly matching TRBD1 (6 bases). From germline, CDR1 is SEHNR and CDR2 FQNEAQ (reference sequence). V shed 5 bases and J shed 6 bases, with 8 bases lying between them. This CDR3 region has 12 residues. CDR3 in amino acids: CASSQGIQPQHF. CDR3 nucleotides: TGTGCCAGCAGCCAGGGGATTCAGCCCCAGCATTTT.

This clone was found many times. The chain couples TRBV4-1 to TRBJ2-5, with 8 bases that match TRBD2. The CDR3 is 13 amino acids. With 4 bases clipped from V and 3 bases from J, the junction kept 1 base outside the gene matches. Germline V lookup: CDR1 MGHRA, CDR2 YSYEKL. CDR3 in amino acids: CASSPGGEETQYF. The CDR3 DNA follows: TGCGCCAGCAGCCCCGGGGGGGAAGAGACCCAGTACTTC.

V and J are TRBV10-3 and TRBJ2-6; the D gene is possibly TRBD1 (6 bases). CDR1 is ENHRY and CDR2 is SYGVKD in the germline V gene. Trimming left V 5 bases short and J 0 bases short, with 14 bases between. This CDR3 comprises 17 residues. The CDR3 here is CAISPGHLASGANVLTF. The CDR3 DNA sequence: TGTGCCATCAGTCCGGGACACCTCGCCTCTGGGGCCAACGTCCTGACTTTC.

The chain links TRBV27 to TRBJ2-3; 7 nucleotides align to TRBD1. The junction had 3 bases not matched to a gene; V was cut back by 6 bases and J by 3 bases. Germline V lookup: CDR1 MNHEY, CDR2 SMNVEV (reference sequence). This CDR3 is 13 amino acids long. This chain's CDR3 is CASRPQGTDTQYF. The CDR3, as DNA: TGTGCCAGCAGGCCACAGGGGACAGATACGCAGTATTTT.

The rearrangement joins TRBV9 to TRBJ2-7; 7 bases agree with TRBD1. The CDR3 sequence is 14 residues long. Germline CDR1 SGDLS, CDR2 YYNGEE. V gave up 3 bases and J gave up 2 bases; unmatched junction bases: 5. CDR3 bases: TGTGCCAGCAGCGGCAGGGGGAGCACCTACGAGCAGTACTTC. It yields the protein CASSGRGSTYEQYF.

The chain has TRBV14 and TRBJ2-7, with D hard to call. The V gene lost 3 bases and the J gene lost 5 bases, with 5 bases spanning the gap. CDR3 length: 11 amino acids. Germline V lookup: CDR1 SGHDN, CDR2 FVKESK. CDR3 nucleotide sequence: TGTGCCAGCAGCCACTTTAACGAGCAGTACTTC. Translating gives CASSHFNEQYF.

V is TRBV7-8 and J is TRBJ1-5; tentative D call: TRBD1 (6 bases). V was cut by 4 bases and J by 7 bases, with 20 bases left in between. Germline CDR1 is SGHVS and CDR2 is FQNEAQ. The CDR3 is made up of 16 amino acids. In DNA, the CDR3 is TGTGCCAGCAGCTCCGCTTCGGACAGCACCGGGCAGCCCCAGCATTTT. It translates to CASSSASDSTGQPQHF.

The chain recombines TRBV6-5 with TRBJ2-1, with D perhaps TRBD1 (5 bases). Deletions cut 2 bases from V and 11 bases from J, with 10 bases between. The CDR3 runs 12 residues. Germline values: CDR1 MNHEY, CDR2 SVGAGI. The CDR3 loop reads CASSYEGDKQFF. The CDR3 coding sequence is TGTGCCAGCAGTTACGAAGGGGATAAGCAGTTCTTC.

The chain recombines TRBV5-1 with TRBJ2-6; TRBD2 matches 7 bases. With V trimmed by 6 bases and J by 0 bases, 9 bases remained unmatched. The germline V gene encodes CDR1 SGHRS and CDR2 YFSETQ. The CDR3 runs to 17 residues. The CDR3: CASTGGWTSSGANVLTF. The CDR3 DNA follows: TGCGCCAGCACGGGCGGATGGACTAGCTCTGGGGCCAACGTCCTGACTTTC.

Only a few counts were recorded for this clone. The chain joins TRBV30 to TRBJ1-2, with TRBD1 matching 10 bases. Germline CDR1 is GTSNPN and CDR2 is SVGIG (reference sequence). Trimming took 3 bases from V and 7 from J; bases not matched to a gene: 8. The CDR3 runs 14 residues. CDR3 protein: CAWSLGTGVRGYTF. CDR3 DNA sequence: TGTGCCTGGAGCCTCGGGACAGGGGTTCGTGGCTACACCTTC.

The V call is TRBV28, the J call TRBJ1-2; TRBD1 matches at 11 bases. Unmatched junction bases numbered 3, after V lost 5 bases and J lost 7 bases. The CDR3 totals 13 residues. The germline V gene encodes CDR1 MDHEN and CDR2 SYDVKM. CDR3 in DNA: TGTGCCAGCAGTGTGGACAGGGGGCTTGGCTACACCTTC. Its protein is CASSVDRGLGYTF.

The chain is built from TRBV12-5 and TRBJ2-5; the D gene is possibly TRBD1 (6 bases). Looked up from germline, CDR1 is LGHNT and CDR2 is FRNRAP. V dropped 4 bases and J dropped 9 bases, with 15 bases sitting between them. This CDR3 is built from 13 residues. In DNA form, the CDR3 reads TGTGCTAGTGGTTCTGGGGACACGCGGGCCCAGTACTTC. This sequence encodes CASGSGDTRAQYF.

This clone showed up just a few times. V and J are TRBV5-1 and TRBJ2-1; TRBD2 matches at 13 bases. Per germline, CDR1 SGHRS and CDR2 YFSETQ. The CDR3 runs to 15 residues. V dropped 4 bases and J dropped 6; count of bases not matched to a gene: 4. CDR3 protein: CASSPGLAGANEQFF. CDR3 DNA sequence: TGCGCCAGCAGCCCCGGACTAGCGGGAGCCAATGAGCAGTTCTTC.

This clone was recorded once. V is TRBV7-2 and J is TRBJ2-3, with no clear D. This CDR3 contains 13 residues. V lost 3 bases and J 6 bases, leaving 10 bases between the germline ends. Germline V gene lookup returns CDR1 SGHTA and CDR2 FQGNSA. The CDR3 is CASSFQAADTQYF. In nucleotides, the CDR3 is TGTGCCAGCAGCTTTCAGGCCGCGGATACGCAGTATTTT. Variable domain in full (rest from reference TRBV7-2 and TRBJ2-3): GAGVSQSPSNKVTEKGKDVELRCDPISGHTALYWYRQSLGQGLEFLIYFQGNSAPDKSGLPSDRFSAERTGGSVSTLTIQRTQQEDSAVYLCASSFQAADTQYFGPGTRLTVL.

This rearrangement joins TRBV9 to TRBJ2-6; TRBD1 aligns across 7 bases. V dropped 3 bases and J dropped 0; count of bases not matched to a gene: 6. Per the germline V gene, CDR1 is SGDLS and CDR2 is YYNGEE. The CDR3 runs to 17 residues. Written as DNA, the CDR3 is TGTGCCAGCAGCGCACAGGGGCCGAGCTCTGGGGCCAACGTCCTGACTTTC. It specifies CASSAQGPSSGANVLTF.

The genes are TRBV27 and TRBJ2-1; 12 positions match TRBD2. Germline V gene lookup returns CDR1 MNHEY and CDR2 SMNVEV (reference sequence). The length of the CDR3 is 15 residues. J lost 8 bases, V lost 6 bases, and 8 bases had no gene match. CDR3 loop: CASSSGLAGPDEQFF. CDR3 DNA: TGTGCCAGCAGCTCCGGACTAGCGGGACCGGATGAGCAGTTCTTC.

This clone was seen more than once but under ten times. The chain recombines TRBV29-1 with TRBJ1-2; TRBD1 matches at 9 bases. The trim removed 7 bases at V and 8 bases at J, leaving 8 bases unmatched. CDR3 length equals 12 residues. Germline V gene sequence: CDR1 SQVTM, CDR2 ANQGSEA. In DNA, the CDR3 is TGCAGCGGTGACAGGGGGAGTGGCGGCTACACCTTC. It is translated as CSGDRGSGGYTF.

V and J are TRBV7-2 and TRBJ2-3; D perhaps matches TRBD2 (6 bases). Trimming shortened V by 0 bases and J by 0 bases, and 10 bases separated the two germline ends. Germline lookup yields CDR1 SGHTA and CDR2 FQGNSA. The CDR3 consists of 16 residues. The CDR3 bases are TGTGCCAGCAGCTTAGCGGCGGGGACTAGCACAGATACGCAGTATTTT. Translating gives CASSLAAGTSTDTQYF.

This chain links TRBV28 with TRBJ2-7; tentatively, D is TRBD2 (5 bases). With 3 bases removed from V and 4 bases from J, the gap between germline ends came to 10 bases. The CDR3 extends over 13 amino acids. Per the germline V gene, CDR1 is MDHEN and CDR2 is SYDVKM. The CDR3 loop reads CASSLVGVYEQYF. CDR3 bases: TGTGCCAGCAGTTTGGTGGGAGTATACGAGCAGTACTTC.

The genes are TRBV7-9 and TRBJ2-1; TRBD2 aligns across 9 bases. Trimming cost V 6 bases and J 0 bases; bases outside gene matches: 3. The CDR3 runs 15 residues. Germline assignment: CDR1 SEHNR and CDR2 FQNEAQ (reference sequence). The CDR3, as DNA: TGTGCCAGCAGGGGACTAGCACTCTCCTACAATGAGCAGTTCTTC. Its translation is CASRGLALSYNEQFF.

This clone was seen just once. The rearrangement links TRBV15 to TRBJ1-1; maybe TRBD1 (5 bases). This CDR3 comprises 15 residues. Germline CDR1 is LNHNV and CDR2 is YYDKDF (reference sequence). V gave up 1 base and J gave up 11 bases, with 20 bases separating them. CDR3: CATSRGGRELGEAFF. The CDR3 DNA reads TGTGCCACCAGCAGAGGGGGACGGGAGCTAGGGGAGGCTTTCTTT.

V is TRBV30 and J is TRBJ2-7, with D possibly being TRBD2 (6 bases). The CDR3 is 14 residues long. Per the germline V gene, CDR1 is GTSNPN and CDR2 is SVGIG (reference sequence). Trimming cost V 8 bases and J 4 bases, with 21 bases left between them. CDR3 region: CATRWAGGVYEQYF. CDR3 nucleotide sequence: TGTGCCACACGGTGGGCAGGCGGGGTATACGAGCAGTACTTC.

The CDR3 sequence is CASGGSRSSYNEQFF. The CDR3 DNA reads TGTGCCAGCGGGGGGTCAAGAAGCTCCTACAATGAGCAGTTCTTC. This chain connects TRBV9 to TRBJ2-1, with D maybe TRBD2 (6 bases). The CDR3 is 15 amino acids. The V gene lost 7 bases and the J gene lost 0 bases, with 14 bases spanning the gap. Germline loops: CDR1 SGDLS, CDR2 YYNGEE.

This rearrangement joins TRBV18 to TRBJ2-7; D not resolved. V lost 3 bases and J 3 bases, leaving 9 bases between the germline ends. The length of the CDR3 is 13 residues. Germline lookup yields CDR1 KGHSH and CDR2 LQKENI. In DNA, the CDR3 is TGTGCCAGCTCACCCCGGGTGGGCTACGAGCAGTACTTC. Protein sequence: CASSPRVGYEQYF. Full variable domain (remainder filled in from reference TRBV18 and TRBJ2-7): NAGVMQNPRHLVRRRGQEARLRCSPMKGHSHVYWYRQLPEEGLKFMVYLQKENIIDESGMPKERFSAEFPKEGPSILRIQQVVRGDSAAYFCASSPRVGYEQYFGPGTRLTVT.

This rearrangement joins TRBV6-5 to TRBJ1-1; possibly TRBD1 for D (6 bases). Deletions cut 0 bases from V and 4 bases from J, with 12 bases between. The CDR3 is 15 residues long. From germline, CDR1 is MNHEY and CDR2 SVGAGI. CDR3 coding DNA: TGTGCCAGCAGTTACTCGTTTGGGGGCGTCACTGAAGCTTTCTTT. It codes for CASSYSFGGVTEAFF.

This chain connects TRBV5-4 to TRBJ2-1; 10 bases map to TRBD2. The CDR3 runs to 17 residues. Unmatched junction bases numbered 12, after V lost 0 bases and J lost 9 bases. Germline CDR1 reads SGHNT; CDR2 reads YYREEE (reference sequence). The CDR3 nucleotides are TGTGCCAGCAGCTTGGATAGGCTAGCGGGAGATCCGTCTGAGCAGTTCTTC. It codes for CASSLDRLAGDPSEQFF.

This clone showed up just once. CDR3 amino acids: CAWSKGGQETQYF. The CDR3 DNA follows: TGTGCCTGGAGTAAGGGGGGGCAAGAGACCCAGTACTTC. The chain joins TRBV30 to TRBJ2-5, with D perhaps matching TRBD2 (7 bases). In germline, CDR1 is GTSNPN, CDR2 SVGIG (reference sequence). The CDR3 is made up of 13 amino acids. V was clipped by 2 bases and J by 2 bases, with 9 bases between them.

The chain uses TRBV5-1 and TRBJ2-1, with 7 bases fitting TRBD2. CDR1 is SGHRS, CDR2 YFSETQ, per germline. The V segment lost 2 bases and the J segment 4 bases; nucleotides outside the gene matches: 9. The CDR3 length is 16 residues. In DNA, the CDR3 is TGCGCCAGCAGCTTTCGCGGGCTAGCGGTATACAATGAGCAGTTCTTC. Amino acids: CASSFRGLAVYNEQFF.

The chain joins TRBV28 to TRBJ2-2, with a tentative D call TRBD1 (5 bases). This CDR3 has 17 amino acids. V was cut by 1 base and J by 0 bases, with 12 bases left in between. Germline CDR1 and CDR2: MDHEN and SYDVKM. This CDR3 reads CASSLSSKQANTGELFF. The CDR3 DNA reads as TGTGCCAGCAGTTTATCCTCCAAACAGGCGAACACCGGGGAGCTGTTTTTT. The full variable domain, its missing parts supplied by reference TRBV28 and TRBJ2-2, is DVKVTQSSRYLVKRTGEKVFLECVQDMDHENMFWYRQDPGLGLRLIYFSYDVKMKEKGDIPEGYSVSREKKERFSLILESASTNQTSMYLCASSLSSKQANTGELFFGEGSRLTVL.

This clone has only one observation. This rearrangement joins TRBV19 to TRBJ2-7, with TRBD2 matching 11 bases. The CDR3 runs 15 residues. Germline V CDR1 and CDR2: LNHDA, SQIVND (reference sequence). Trimming cost V 3 bases and J 2 bases; bases outside gene matches: 3. The CDR3 DNA reads as TGTGCCAGTAGTATGGGGACTAGCGGCACCTACGAGCAGTACTTC. Encoded protein: CASSMGTSGTYEQYF.